This T cell receptor beta chain was identified during a study of T cell responses to AZD1222 COVID-19 vaccine (dated by TCRdb to 2020 to 2022). About the study as a whole: Because spike-specific TCR depth and breadth did not differ between the two schedules, AZD1222 recipients who got a second dose at roughly 4 weeks were pooled with those who got a second dose at roughly 12 weeks. TCR sequencing was performed for 230 to 250 trial participants, of whom about 200 were given two doses of AZD1222 and roughly 25 were given two doses of MenACWY control vaccine. Enrollment into the trials was organized by age into subgroups of 18-55, 56-69 and 70-plus years, and those subgroups contained roughly 140, 27 and 60 TCR-sequenced participants, respectively. Findings and caveats that apply to the study as a whole: Only six AZD1222 recipients were SARS-CoV-2 seropositive at baseline, limiting conclusions about previously exposed vaccinees. Nearly half of unique spike-specific TCRs reportedly recognized epitopes outside regions mutated in the B.1.351 and B.1.1.7 variants. Because no day 14 peak-response samples were available, repertoires were characterized only after the peak T cell response. Participants were mostly white British, with more females than males. The authors suggested clonal diversity may have been underestimated. The whole spike protein was spanned by vaccine-associated CD4 TCRs, and dominant responses were seen in regions 160-218 and 743-854. In the small 56-69-year group, the increase in depth fell short of significance, most likely because of low power. Spike-specific TCR breadth and depth rose significantly after two AZD1222 doses compared with day 0 and with MenACWY recipients.

The time point label here, explained by the study, means: baseline before first vaccination. Samples from vaccinated people were obtained from the UK trials COV001 and COV002, which included a single-blind randomized controlled phase 2/3 trial of AZD1222 (ChAdOx1 nCoV-19) in healthy adults. For TCRbeta chain sequencing, PBMC samples from trial participants were taken at day 0 and at day 28 after the second dose. The CDR3 regions of human TCRbeta chains were subjected to immunosequencing. Processing in the source paper ran as follows. Repertoire TCRs were checked for matches against a reference library of SARS-CoV-2-specific TCRs that had been generated using the MIRA antigen-specificity platform. Breadth was defined as the fraction of unique TCRs that were SARS-CoV-2-associated. Depth was defined as the fraction of total T cells that were SARS-CoV-2-associated. Using the MIRA data, every spike-specific TCR was mapped to the spike region that the TCR reacted to and assigned to either a CD4 or a CD8 class. Log10-transformed breadth and depth values were compared by one-way ANOVA with Sidak's multiple comparisons tests. The table was pulled from immuneACCESS by TCRdb, which kept in-frame rearrangements only. Such tables lose some clones; where checked, under half of the loss comes from unresolved V genes, and the rest has no known cause. The V and J calls and clone size were taken over from that table, and D and trimming were inferred from the DNA. This sample gives 150,000 to 160,000 clones in total; roughly 90% of them show up just once. The top ten constitute approximately 19% of the sample.

Points on this clone: Its antigen is still unknown. Within one base of it there is no much larger clone, and no base qualities were kept.

Looking up the germline V gene yields CDR1 MNHNS and CDR2 SASEGT. Inclusive of the bounding cysteine and phenylalanine, the CDR3 is 13 residues long. The DNA shown is the 39-base CDR3, in frame from base 1. V gives up 0 bases and J gives up 9 bases, and the segment between their germline ends measures 9 bases. The sequence links TRBV6-1 to TRBJ2-1, with the D gene tentatively TRBD1 or TRBD2, based on 5 matching bases in each. The TCR comes from an adult in good health. The sample here was peripheral blood, taken on day 0 of AZD1222 vaccination. The CDR3 region reads CASSEARGGEQFF. The DNA sequence is TGTGCCAGCAGTGAAGCCCGTGGGGGTGAGCAGTTCTTC.